One sample yielded the 6 T cell receptor beta chains listed below, sequenced in a study of blood T cell repertoires in COVID-19. Profiled with immunoSEQ multiplex PCR; TCRdb holds only in-frame clones, not every one. The sample consists of some 130,000 clones, 80% to 90% of them appearing once. The sequenced sample was peripheral blood. The receptors stem from a human donor in a cohort sampled during active COVID-19.

This clone was found once. The rearrangement joins TRBV5-5 to TRBJ1-6; D unresolved. This CDR3 has 15 amino acids. In germline, CDR1 is SGHKS, CDR2 YYEKEE (reference sequence). Trimming pared 7 bases from V and 2 bases from J, leaving 13 bases between. For the CDR3, the DNA is TGTGCCAGCGAGGAGGGCGGGACCTATAATTCACCCCTCCACTTT. Protein: CASEEGGTYNSPLHF.

The V and J genes are TRBV9 and TRBJ2-3; maybe TRBD1 (6 bases). Trimming shortened V by 0 bases and J by 6 bases, and 17 bases separated the two germline ends. The CDR3 has 16 amino acids. Germline CDR1 is SGDLS and CDR2 is YYNGEE. The CDR3: CASSVASGHQADTQYF. DNA of the CDR3: TGTGCCAGCAGCGTAGCTTCGGGACACCAGGCGGATACGCAGTATTTT. The variable domain in full, completed from reference TRBV9 and TRBJ2-3, reads DSGVTQTPKHLITATGQRVTLRCSPRSGDLSVYWYQQSLDQGLQFLIQYYNGEERAKGNILERFSAQQFPDLHSELNLSSLELGDSALYFCASSVASGHQADTQYFGPGTRLTVL.

The V call is TRBV5-1, the J call TRBJ1-3; weak D call: TRBD1 (5 bases). Trimming pared 4 bases from V and 2 bases from J, leaving 13 bases between. The germline gives CDR1 SGHRS, CDR2 YFSETQ. The CDR3 length is 15 residues. CDR3 in amino acids: CASSGRGSPGNTIYF. The CDR3 nucleotides read TGCGCCAGCAGCGGAAGGGGATCCCCTGGAAACACCATATATTTT.

This clone has only a few counts. V and J are TRBV7-3 and TRBJ1-6; possible D gene TRBD1, 6 bases. Germline V gives CDR1 SGHTA, CDR2 FQGTGA. The V end was cut by 4 bases, the J end by 5 bases, with 9 bases between. CDR3 length: 14 residues. The CDR3 nucleotides are TGTGCCAGCAGCTCACAGGGAAATAATTCACCCCTCCACTTT. Amino acid sequence: CASSSQGNNSPLHF.

The V and J genes are TRBV18 and TRBJ1-1; the D gene is possibly TRBD1 (5 bases). This CDR3 is built from 14 residues. Trimming left V 3 bases short and J 0 bases short, with 8 bases between. Germline V gene sequence: CDR1 KGHSH, CDR2 LQKENI. The CDR3: CASSPSGMNTEAFF. Written as DNA, the CDR3 is TGTGCCAGCTCACCCTCAGGGATGAACACTGAAGCTTTCTTT.

This chain links TRBV7-3 with TRBJ2-1; 7 bases are a match to TRBD2. The CDR3 covers 15 residues. With V trimmed by 2 bases and J by 10 bases, 11 bases remained unmatched. Germline V gene data show CDR1 as SGHTA and CDR2 as FQGTGA. CDR3 residues: CASSLDSGTKTEQFF. As DNA, the CDR3 is TGTGCCAGCAGCTTAGATTCCGGGACTAAAACGGAGCAGTTCTTC.